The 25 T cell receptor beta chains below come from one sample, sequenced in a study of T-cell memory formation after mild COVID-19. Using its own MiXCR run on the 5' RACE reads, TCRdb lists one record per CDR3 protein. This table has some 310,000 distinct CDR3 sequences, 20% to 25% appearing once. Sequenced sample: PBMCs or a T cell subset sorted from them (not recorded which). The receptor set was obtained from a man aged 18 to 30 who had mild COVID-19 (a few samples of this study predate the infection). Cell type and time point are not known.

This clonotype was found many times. DNA of the CDR3: TGTGCCAGCAGCTTAGCGCCGGGTCCGATCGAGTACGAGCAGTACTTC. Amino acids: CASSLAPGPIEYEQYF. The V and J genes are TRBV7-2 and TRBJ2-7; D remains unclear. Germline lookup yields CDR1 SGHTA and CDR2 FQGNSA. Trimming left V 0 bases short and J 4 bases short, with 16 bases between. CDR3 length: 16 amino acids.

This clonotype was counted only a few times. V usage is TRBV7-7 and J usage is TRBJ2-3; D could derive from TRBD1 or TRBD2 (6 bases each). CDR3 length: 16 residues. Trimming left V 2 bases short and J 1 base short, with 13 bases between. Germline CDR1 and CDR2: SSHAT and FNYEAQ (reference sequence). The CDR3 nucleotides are TGTGCCAGCAGCTTATCCACGGGGGCCGGCACAGATACGCAGTATTTT. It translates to CASSLSTGAGTDTQYF.

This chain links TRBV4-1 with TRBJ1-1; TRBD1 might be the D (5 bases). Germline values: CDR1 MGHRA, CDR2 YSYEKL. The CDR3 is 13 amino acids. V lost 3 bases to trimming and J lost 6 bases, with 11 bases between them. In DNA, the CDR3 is TGCGCCAGCAGCCAGGGGACGTACGCTGAAGCTTTCTTT. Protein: CASSQGTYAEAFF.

CDR3 region: CASTIDRGQPQHF. CDR3 nucleotides: TGTGCCAGCACCATTGACAGGGGTCAGCCCCAGCATTTT. The chain is built from TRBV5-4 and TRBJ1-5, with TRBD1 identical over 8 bases. V lost 6 bases to trimming and J lost 6 bases; unmatched junction nucleotides: 5. CDR1 and CDR2 (germline): SGHNT, YYREEE (reference sequence). The CDR3 spans 13 residues.

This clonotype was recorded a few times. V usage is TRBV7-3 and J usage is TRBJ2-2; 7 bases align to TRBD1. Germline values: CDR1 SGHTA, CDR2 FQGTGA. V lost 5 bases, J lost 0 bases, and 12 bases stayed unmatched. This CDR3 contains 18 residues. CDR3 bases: TGTGCCAGCAGCCAAGGGATCCCCCAGGGGGCGAACACCGGGGAGCTGTTTTTT. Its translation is CASSQGIPQGANTGELFF.

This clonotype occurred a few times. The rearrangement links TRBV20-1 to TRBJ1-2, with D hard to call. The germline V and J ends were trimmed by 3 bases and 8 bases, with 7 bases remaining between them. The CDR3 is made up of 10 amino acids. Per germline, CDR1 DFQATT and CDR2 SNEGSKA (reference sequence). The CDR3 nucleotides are TGCAGTGCTAGGGTAGGAGGCTACACCTTC. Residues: CSARVGGYTF.

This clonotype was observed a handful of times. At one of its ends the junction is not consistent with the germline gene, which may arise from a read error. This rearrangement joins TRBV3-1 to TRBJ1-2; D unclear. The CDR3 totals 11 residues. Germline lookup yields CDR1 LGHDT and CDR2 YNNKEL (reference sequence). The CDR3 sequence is CASSQGAGTYF. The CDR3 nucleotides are TGTGCCAGCAGCCAAGGGGCAGGTACTTACTTC.

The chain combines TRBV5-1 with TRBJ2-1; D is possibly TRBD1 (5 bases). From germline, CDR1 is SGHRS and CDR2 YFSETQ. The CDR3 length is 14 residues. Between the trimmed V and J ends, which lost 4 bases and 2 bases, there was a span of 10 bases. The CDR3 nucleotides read TGCGCCAGCAGCACCCAGACAGCCTACAATGAGCAGTTCTTC. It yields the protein CASSTQTAYNEQFF.

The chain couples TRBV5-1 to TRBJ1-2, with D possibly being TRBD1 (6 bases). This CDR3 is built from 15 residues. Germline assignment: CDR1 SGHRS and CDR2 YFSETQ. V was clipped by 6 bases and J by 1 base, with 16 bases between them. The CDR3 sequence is CASKAAGDVNYGYTF. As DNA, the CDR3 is TGCGCCAGCAAGGCCGCAGGGGACGTTAACTATGGCTACACCTTC.

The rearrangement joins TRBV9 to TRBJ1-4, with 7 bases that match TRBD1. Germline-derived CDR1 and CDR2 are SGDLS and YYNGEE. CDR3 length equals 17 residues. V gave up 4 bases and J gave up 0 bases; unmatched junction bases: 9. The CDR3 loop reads CASSHRGAGSTNEKLFF. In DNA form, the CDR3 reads TGTGCCAGCAGCCACAGGGGAGCGGGGTCAACTAATGAAAAACTGTTTTTT.

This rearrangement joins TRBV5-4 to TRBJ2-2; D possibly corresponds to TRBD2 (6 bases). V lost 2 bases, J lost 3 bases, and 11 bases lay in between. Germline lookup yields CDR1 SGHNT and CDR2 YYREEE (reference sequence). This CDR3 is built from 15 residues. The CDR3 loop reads CASSLRWGDTGELFF. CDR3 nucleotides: TGTGCCAGCAGCTTACGCTGGGGGGACACCGGGGAGCTGTTTTTT.

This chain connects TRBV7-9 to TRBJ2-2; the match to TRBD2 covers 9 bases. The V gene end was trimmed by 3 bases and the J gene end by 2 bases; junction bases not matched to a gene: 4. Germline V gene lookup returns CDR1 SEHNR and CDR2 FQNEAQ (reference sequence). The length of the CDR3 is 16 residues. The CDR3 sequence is CASSFSGGSNTGELFF. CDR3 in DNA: TGTGCCAGCAGCTTTAGCGGGGGTTCCAACACCGGGGAGCTGTTTTTT.

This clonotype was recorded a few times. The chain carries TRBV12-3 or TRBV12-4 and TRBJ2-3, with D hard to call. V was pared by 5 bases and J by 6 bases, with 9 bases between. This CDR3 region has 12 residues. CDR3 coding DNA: TGTGCCAGCAGTCTGCGGTCTGATACGCAGTATTTT. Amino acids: CASSLRSDTQYF.

This chain's CDR3 is CASSYVRLRSALRQGAGEQFF. The CDR3 DNA follows: TGTGCCAGCAGTTATGTACGGCTCCGGTCAGCCCTCCGACAGGGGGCGGGTGAGCAGTTCTTC. This sequence joins TRBV6-2 or TRBV6-3 and TRBJ2-1; 10 bases are a match to TRBD1. Per the germline V gene, CDR1 is MNHEY and CDR2 is SVGEGT. Trimming removed 3 bases from V and 9 bases from J; junction bases left unmatched: 26. This CDR3 comprises 21 residues.

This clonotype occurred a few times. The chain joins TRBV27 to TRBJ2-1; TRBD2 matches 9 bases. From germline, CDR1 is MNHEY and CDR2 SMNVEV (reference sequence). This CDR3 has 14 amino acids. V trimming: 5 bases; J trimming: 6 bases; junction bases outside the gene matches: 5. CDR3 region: CASSRRLAANEQFF. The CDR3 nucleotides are TGTGCCAGCAGTCGTCGACTAGCGGCCAATGAGCAGTTCTTC.

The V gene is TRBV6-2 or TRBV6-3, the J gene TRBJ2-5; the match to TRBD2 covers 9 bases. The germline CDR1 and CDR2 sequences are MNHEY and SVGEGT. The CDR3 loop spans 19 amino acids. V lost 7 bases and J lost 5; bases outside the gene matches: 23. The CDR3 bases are TGTGCCAGCACCTACGAGACTAGCGGTTTCGTGAGTCAACGGGAGACCCAGTACTTC. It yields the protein CASTYETSGFVSQRETQYF.

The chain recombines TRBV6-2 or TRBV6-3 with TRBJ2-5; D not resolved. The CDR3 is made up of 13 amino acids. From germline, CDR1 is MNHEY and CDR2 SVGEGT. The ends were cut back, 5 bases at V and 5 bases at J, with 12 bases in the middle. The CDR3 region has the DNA TGTGCCAGCAGTCCTGTCCTGGGGGAGACCCAGTACTTC. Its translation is CASSPVLGETQYF.

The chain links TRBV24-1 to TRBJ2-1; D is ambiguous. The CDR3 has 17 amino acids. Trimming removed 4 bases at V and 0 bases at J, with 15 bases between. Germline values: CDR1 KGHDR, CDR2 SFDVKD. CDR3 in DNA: TGTGCCACCAGTGACGAGATATCGAGAATCTCCTACAATGAGCAGTTCTTC. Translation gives CATSDEISRISYNEQFF.

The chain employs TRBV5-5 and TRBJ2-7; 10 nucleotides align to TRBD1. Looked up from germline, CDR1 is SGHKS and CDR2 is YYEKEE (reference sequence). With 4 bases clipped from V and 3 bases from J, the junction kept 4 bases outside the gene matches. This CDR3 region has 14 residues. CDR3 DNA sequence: TGTGCCAGCAGCCGGGGACAGGGGATCTACGAGCAGTACGTC. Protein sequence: CASSRGQGIYEQYV.

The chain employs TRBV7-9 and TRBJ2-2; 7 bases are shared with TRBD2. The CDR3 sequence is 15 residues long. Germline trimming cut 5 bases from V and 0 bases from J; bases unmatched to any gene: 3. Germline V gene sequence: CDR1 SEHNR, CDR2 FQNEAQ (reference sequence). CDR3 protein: CASSRLAPNTGELFF. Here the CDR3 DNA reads TGTGCCAGCAGCAGACTAGCTCCGAACACCGGGGAGCTGTTTTTT.

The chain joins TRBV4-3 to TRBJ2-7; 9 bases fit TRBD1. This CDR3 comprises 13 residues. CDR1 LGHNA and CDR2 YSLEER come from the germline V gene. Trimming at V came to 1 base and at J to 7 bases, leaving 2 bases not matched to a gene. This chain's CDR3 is CASSQGQGGEQYF. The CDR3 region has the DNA TGCGCCAGCAGCCAAGGACAGGGGGGGGAGCAGTACTTC.

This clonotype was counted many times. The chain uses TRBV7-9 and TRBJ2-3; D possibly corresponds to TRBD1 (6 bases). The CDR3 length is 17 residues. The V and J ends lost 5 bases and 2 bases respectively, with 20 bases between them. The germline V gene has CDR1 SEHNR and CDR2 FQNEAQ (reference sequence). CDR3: CASSRRATGLNTDTQYF. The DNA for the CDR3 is TGTGCCAGCAGCCGCCGTGCGACAGGACTCAACACAGATACGCAGTATTTT. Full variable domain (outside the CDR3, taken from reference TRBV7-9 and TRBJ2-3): DTGVSQNPRHKITKRGQNVTFRCDPISEHNRLYWYRQTLGQGPEFLTYFQNEAQLEKSRLLSDRFSAERPKGSFSTLEIQRTEQGDSAMYLCASSRRATGLNTDTQYFGPGTRLTVL.

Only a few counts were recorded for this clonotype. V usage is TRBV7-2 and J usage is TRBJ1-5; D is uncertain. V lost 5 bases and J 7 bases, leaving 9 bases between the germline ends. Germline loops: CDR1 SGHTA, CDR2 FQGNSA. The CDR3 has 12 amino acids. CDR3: CASSLPQQPQHF. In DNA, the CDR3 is TGTGCCAGCAGCCTCCCGCAACAGCCCCAGCATTTT.

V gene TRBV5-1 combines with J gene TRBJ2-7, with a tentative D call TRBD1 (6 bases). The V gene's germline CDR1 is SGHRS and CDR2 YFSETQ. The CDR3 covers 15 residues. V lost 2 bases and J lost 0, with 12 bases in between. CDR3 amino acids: CASSLNGQSSYEQYV. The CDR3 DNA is TGCGCCAGCAGCTTAAACGGACAGAGCTCCTACGAGCAGTACGTC.

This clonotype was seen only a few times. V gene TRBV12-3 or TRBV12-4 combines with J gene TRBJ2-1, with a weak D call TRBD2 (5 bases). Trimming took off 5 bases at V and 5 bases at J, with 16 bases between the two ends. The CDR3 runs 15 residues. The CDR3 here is CASSEPGRAHNEQFF. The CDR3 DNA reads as TGTGCCAGCAGTGAGCCGGGAAGAGCCCACAATGAGCAGTTCTTC.